This TCR beta chain originates from a study of cytomegalovirus exposure and HLA in healthy donors. CDR1 SGHVS and CDR2 FQNEAQ come from the germline V gene. The V gene end was trimmed by 2 bases and the J gene end by 8 bases; junction bases not matched to a gene: 8. CDR3 length equals 14 residues. This clone has just a few counts. Amplification used 60 Vbeta primers and 13 Jbeta primers. The assay was immunoSEQ multiplex PCR, and TCRdb's table has in-frame clones only and misses some. Among 110,000 to 150,000 clones listed, around 9.7% were seen once. The chain couples TRBV7-8 to TRBJ1-2, with TRBD1 matching 7 bases. The sequence was obtained from a man aged 50 or older in good health and CMV-seronegative. The material sequenced was PBMCs. The CDR3 DNA reads TGTGCCAGCAGCTTACCCAGGGGGATAGGCGGCTACACCTTC. Translating gives CASSLPRGIGGYTF.